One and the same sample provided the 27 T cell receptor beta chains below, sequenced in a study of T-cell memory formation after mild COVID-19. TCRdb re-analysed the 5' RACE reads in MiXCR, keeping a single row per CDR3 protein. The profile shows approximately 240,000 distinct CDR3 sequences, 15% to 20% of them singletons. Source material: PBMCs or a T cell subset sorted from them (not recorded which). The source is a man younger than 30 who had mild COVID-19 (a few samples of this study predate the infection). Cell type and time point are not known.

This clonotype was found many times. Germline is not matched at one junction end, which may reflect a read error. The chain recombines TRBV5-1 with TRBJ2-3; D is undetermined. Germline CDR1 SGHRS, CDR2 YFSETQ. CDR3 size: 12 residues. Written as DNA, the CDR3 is TGTGCCAGCAGCACAAGCACAGATACGCAGTATTTT. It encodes CASSTSTDTQYF.

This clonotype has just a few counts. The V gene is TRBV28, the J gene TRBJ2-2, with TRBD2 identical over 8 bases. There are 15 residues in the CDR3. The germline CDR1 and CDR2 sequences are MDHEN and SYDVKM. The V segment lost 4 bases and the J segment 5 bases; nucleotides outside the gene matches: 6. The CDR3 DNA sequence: TGTGCCAGCAGTTCCGGGACTAGTTGGACCGGGGAGCTGTTTTTT. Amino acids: CASSSGTSWTGELFF.

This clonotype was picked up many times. The CDR3 sequence: CASSLARLDEQFF. The CDR3 DNA sequence: TGTGCCAGCAGCTTAGCCCGTTTAGATGAGCAGTTCTTC. V usage is TRBV7-2 and J usage is TRBJ2-1; D remains unclear. Looked up from germline, CDR1 is SGHTA and CDR2 is FQGNSA. Trimming removed 0 bases from V and 8 bases from J, with 8 bases in between. The CDR3 loop spans 13 amino acids.

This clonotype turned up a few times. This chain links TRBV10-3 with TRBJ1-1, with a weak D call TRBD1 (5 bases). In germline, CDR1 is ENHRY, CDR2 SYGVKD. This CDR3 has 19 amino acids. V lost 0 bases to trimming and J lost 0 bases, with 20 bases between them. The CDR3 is CAISESLRGGFYMNTEAFF. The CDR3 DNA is TGTGCCATCAGTGAGTCACTAAGGGGAGGATTTTACATGAACACTGAAGCTTTCTTT.

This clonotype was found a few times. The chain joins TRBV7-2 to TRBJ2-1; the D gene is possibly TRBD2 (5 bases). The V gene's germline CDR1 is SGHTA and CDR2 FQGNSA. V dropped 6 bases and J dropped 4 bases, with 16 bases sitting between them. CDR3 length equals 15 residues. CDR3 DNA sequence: TGTGCCAGCAGGGGAGCCAAAGATAATTACAATGAGCAGTTCTTC. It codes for CASRGAKDNYNEQFF.

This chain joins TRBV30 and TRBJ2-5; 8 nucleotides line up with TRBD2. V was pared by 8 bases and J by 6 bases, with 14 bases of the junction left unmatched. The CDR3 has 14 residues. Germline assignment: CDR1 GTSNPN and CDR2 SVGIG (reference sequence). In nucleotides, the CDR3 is TGTGCCAGTAGTGTAACGGGGGGGCCGCAGACCCAGTACTTC. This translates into CASSVTGGPQTQYF. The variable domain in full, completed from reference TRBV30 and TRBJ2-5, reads SQTIHQWPATLVQPVGSPLSLECTVEGTSNPNLYWYRQAAGRGLQLLFYSVGIGQISSEVPQNLSASRPQDRQFILSSKKLLLSDSGFYLCASSVTGGPQTQYFGPGTRLLVL.

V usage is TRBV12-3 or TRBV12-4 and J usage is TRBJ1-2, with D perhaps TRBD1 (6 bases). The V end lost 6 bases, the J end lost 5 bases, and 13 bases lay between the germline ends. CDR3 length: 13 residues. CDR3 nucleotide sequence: TGTGCCAGCAGCGCAGGGGTCGCGTATGGCTACACCTTC. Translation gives CASSAGVAYGYTF.

The CDR3 loop reads CASSEERGEEDTQYF. CDR3 nucleotide sequence: TGCGCCAGCAGTGAGGAGCGGGGTGAGGAAGATACGCAGTATTTT. The V call is TRBV10-1, the J call TRBJ2-3; 7 bases are a match to TRBD2. Per the germline V gene, CDR1 is WNHNN and CDR2 is SYGVQD (reference sequence). Unmatched junction bases numbered 7, after V lost 2 bases and J lost 5 bases. The CDR3 has 15 residues.

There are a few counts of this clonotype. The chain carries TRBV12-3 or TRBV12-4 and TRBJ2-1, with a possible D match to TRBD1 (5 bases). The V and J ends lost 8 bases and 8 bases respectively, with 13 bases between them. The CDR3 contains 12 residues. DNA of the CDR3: TGTGCCAGCGCCCCAGGGCGCGATGAGCAGTTCTTC. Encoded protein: CASAPGRDEQFF.

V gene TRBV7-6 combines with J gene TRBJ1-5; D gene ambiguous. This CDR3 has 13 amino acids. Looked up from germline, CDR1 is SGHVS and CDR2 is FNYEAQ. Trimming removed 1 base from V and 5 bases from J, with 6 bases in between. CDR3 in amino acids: CASSLESDQPQHF. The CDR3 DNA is TGTGCCAGCAGCTTAGAGAGCGATCAGCCCCAGCATTTT.

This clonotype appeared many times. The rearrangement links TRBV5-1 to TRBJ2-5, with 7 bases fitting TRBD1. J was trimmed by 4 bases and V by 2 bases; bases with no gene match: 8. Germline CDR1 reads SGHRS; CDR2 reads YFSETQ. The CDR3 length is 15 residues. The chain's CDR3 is CASSFSTGARETQYF. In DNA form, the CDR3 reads TGCGCCAGCAGCTTTTCAACAGGGGCTAGAGAGACCCAGTACTTC. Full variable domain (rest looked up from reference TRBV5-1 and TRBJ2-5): KAGVTQTPRYLIKTRGQQVTLSCSPISGHRSVSWYQQTPGQGLQFLFEYFSETQRNKGNFPGRFSGRQFSNSRSEMNVSTLELGDSALYLCASSFSTGARETQYFGPGTRLLVL.

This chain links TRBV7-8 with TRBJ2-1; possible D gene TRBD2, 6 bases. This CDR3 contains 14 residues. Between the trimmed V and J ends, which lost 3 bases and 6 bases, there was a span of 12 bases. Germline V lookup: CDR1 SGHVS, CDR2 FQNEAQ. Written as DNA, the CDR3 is TGTGCCAGCAGCTTTCAGACTAGGCTCAATGAGCAGTTCTTC. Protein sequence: CASSFQTRLNEQFF.

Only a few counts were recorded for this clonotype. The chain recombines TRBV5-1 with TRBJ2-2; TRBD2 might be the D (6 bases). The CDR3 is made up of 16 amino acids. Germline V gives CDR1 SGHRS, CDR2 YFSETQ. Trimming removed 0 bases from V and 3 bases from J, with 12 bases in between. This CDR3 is CASSLGPGTYTGELFF. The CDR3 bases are TGCGCCAGCAGCTTGGGTCCAGGGACTTACACCGGGGAGCTGTTTTTT.

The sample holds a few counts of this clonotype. CDR3 sequence (DNA): TGTGCCAGCCGCCAAGGGCAGAACACTGAAGCTTTCTTT. Translated, it gives CASRQGQNTEAFF. The chain is built from TRBV7-3 and TRBJ1-1; no clear D. The V end was cut by 8 bases, the J end by 1 base, with 11 bases between. From germline, CDR1 is SGHTA and CDR2 FQGTGA. The CDR3 is made up of 13 amino acids.

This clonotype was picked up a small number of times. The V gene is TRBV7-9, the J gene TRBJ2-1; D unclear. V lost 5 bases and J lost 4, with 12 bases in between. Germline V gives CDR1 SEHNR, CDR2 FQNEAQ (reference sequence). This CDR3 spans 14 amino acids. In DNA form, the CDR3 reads TGTGCCAGCAGCATCCTGAGACTTTACAATGAGCAGTTCTTC. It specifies CASSILRLYNEQFF.

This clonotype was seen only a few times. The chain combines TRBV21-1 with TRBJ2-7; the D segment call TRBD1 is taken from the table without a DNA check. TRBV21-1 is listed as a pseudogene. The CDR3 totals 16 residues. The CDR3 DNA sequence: TGTGCCAGCAGCACACCAGACAGGGCGCCTCCTCCCGAGCAGTACGTC. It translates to CASSTPDRAPPPEQYV.

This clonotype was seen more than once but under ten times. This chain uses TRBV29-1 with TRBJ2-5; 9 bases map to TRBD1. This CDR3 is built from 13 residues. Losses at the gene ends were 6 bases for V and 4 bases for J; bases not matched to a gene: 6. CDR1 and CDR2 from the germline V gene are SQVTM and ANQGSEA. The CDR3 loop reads CSVAGQGRETQYF. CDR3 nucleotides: TGCAGCGTGGCTGGACAGGGGAGAGAGACCCAGTACTTC.

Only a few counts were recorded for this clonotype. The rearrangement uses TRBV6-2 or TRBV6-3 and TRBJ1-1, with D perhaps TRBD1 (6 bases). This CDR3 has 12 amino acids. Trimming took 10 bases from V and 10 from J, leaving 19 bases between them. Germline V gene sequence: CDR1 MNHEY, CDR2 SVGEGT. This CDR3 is CATTPRGKGAFF. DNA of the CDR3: TGTGCCACCACCCCGAGGGGGAAGGGAGCTTTCTTT.

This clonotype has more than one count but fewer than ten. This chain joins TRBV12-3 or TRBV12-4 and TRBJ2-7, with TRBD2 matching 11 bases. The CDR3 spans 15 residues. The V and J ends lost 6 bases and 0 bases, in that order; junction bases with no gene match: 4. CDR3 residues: CASRLAGASSYEQYF. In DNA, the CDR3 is TGTGCCAGCAGACTAGCGGGGGCGAGCTCCTACGAGCAGTACTTC.

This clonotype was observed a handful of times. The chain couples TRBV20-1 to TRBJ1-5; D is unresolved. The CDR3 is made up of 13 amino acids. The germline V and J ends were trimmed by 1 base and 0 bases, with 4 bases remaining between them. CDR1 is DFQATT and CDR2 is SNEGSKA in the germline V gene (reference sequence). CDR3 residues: CSARGNSNQPQHF. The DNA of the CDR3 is TGCAGTGCTAGAGGGAATAGCAATCAGCCCCAGCATTTT.

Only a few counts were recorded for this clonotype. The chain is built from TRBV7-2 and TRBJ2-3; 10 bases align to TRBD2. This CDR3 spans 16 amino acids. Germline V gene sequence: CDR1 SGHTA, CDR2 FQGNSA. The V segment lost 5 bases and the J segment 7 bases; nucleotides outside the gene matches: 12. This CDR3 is CASSPRRLAGGYTQYF. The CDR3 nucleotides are TGTGCCAGCAGCCCTCGGCGTTTAGCGGGGGGCTATACGCAGTATTTT.

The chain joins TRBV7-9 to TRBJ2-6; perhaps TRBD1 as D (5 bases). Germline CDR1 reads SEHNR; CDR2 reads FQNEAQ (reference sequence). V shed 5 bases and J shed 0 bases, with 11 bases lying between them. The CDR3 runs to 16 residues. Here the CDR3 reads CASSLLQASGANVLTF. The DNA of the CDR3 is TGTGCCAGCAGCCTCTTACAGGCCTCTGGGGCCAACGTCCTGACTTTC.

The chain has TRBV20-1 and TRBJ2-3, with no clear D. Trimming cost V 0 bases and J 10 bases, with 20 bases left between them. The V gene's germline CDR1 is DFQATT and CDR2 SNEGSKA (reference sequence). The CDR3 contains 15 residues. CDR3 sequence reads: CSARDAVLQSTAQYF. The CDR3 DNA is TGCAGTGCTAGAGATGCCGTCCTACAGTCGACCGCGCAGTATTTT.

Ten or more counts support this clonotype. CDR3 region: CASSPLGGETQYF. DNA of the CDR3: TGTGCCAGCAGCCCCTTGGGTGGAGAGACCCAGTACTTC. The J gene is TRBJ2-5, the V gene TRBV18; the D is unclear. The CDR3 is made up of 13 amino acids. Looked up from germline, CDR1 is KGHSH and CDR2 is LQKENI. Trimming took off 8 bases at V and 4 bases at J, with 14 bases between the two ends.

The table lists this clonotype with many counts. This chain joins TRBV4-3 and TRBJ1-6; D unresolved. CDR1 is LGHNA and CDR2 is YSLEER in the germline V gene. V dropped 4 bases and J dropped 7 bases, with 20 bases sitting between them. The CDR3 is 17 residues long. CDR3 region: CASSPSESAWTNSPLHF. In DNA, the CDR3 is TGCGCCAGCAGCCCGTCAGAGAGCGCTTGGACCAATTCACCCCTCCACTTT.

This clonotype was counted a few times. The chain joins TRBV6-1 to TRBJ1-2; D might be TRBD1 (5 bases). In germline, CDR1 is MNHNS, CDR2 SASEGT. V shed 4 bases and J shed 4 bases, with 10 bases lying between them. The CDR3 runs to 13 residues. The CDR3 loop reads CASSGDSSYGYTF. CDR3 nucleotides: TGTGCCAGCAGTGGCGACAGTAGCTATGGCTACACCTTC.

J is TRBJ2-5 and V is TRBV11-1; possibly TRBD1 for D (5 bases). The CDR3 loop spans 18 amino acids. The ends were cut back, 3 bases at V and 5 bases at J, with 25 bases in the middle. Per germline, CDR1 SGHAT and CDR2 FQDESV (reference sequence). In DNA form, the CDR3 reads TGTGCCAGCAGCTTTTTCCCCCCAGGGATCCGAAAAGAGGAGACCCAGTACTTC. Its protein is CASSFFPPGIRKEETQYF.